The clone carrying this T cell receptor beta chain was counted only a few times. What it recognizes is unknown. CDR1 is DFQATT and CDR2 is SNEGSKA in the germline V gene (reference sequence). The CDR3 loop spans 15 amino acids. With V trimmed by 3 bases and J by 2 bases, 9 bases remained unmatched. Sample barcodes and UMIs were carried by the TCR alpha and TCR beta cDNA libraries that 5'RACE generated with constant-segment primers. TCRdb reanalysed the 5' RACE reads using MiXCR and keeps one entry per CDR3 protein. The sample shows under 300,000 distinct CDR3 sequences, over 8.5% of them seen only once. This sample is drawn from a study of T-cell memory formation after mild COVID-19. Study-level information: TCR clusters showed largely donor specificity. Study-wide results and limits: The study found balanced CD4/CD8 in clones contracting day 15 to 85 and a CD4+ lean in later expanders.

This sequence was found in a man aged 18 to 29 who had mild COVID-19 (a few samples of this study predate the infection). Cell type and time point are not known. The chain carries TRBV20-1 and TRBJ2-5; 7 positions agree with TRBD1. The specimen was PBMCs or a T cell subset sorted from them (not recorded which). The CDR3 DNA reads as TGCAGTGCTAGCGGTGGACAGGCTGTGCAAGAGACCCAGTACTTC. Protein sequence: CSASGGQAVQETQYF.